This T cell receptor (beta chain) was captured by sequencing in a study of blood T cells in healthy people across ages. This clonotype was seen more than once but under ten times. This may be a read error: a much more frequent sequence differs by one nucleotide. V shed 4 bases, J shed 4 bases, and the junction held 4 bases outside the gene matches. This CDR3 region has 14 residues. CDR1 MNHEY and CDR2 SMNVEV come from the germline V gene (reference sequence). A second PCR of about 6 to 12 cycles used a sample-barcoded 5' primer and a J-beta primer mix. Via MiXCR, TCRdb re-called the 5' RACE reads, giving one row per CDR3 protein. The sample records around 650,000 distinct CDR3 sequences, roughly 32% being singletons.

The sequencing sample was made of blood. The sequence was obtained from a woman aged 80 or over in good health. This chain uses TRBV27 with TRBJ1-2, with TRBD1 identical over 9 bases. For the CDR3, the DNA is TGTGCCAGCAGTTCCGGGACAGGGAGCTATGGCTACACCTTC. It yields the protein CASSSGTGSYGYTF.